This TCR beta chain was identified in a study of patients and donors after allogeneic stem cell transplantation. MiXCR, run by TCRdb on the RT-PCR reads, gives a single entry per CDR3 protein. The sample includes about 87,000 distinct CDR3 sequences, 5% of them seen just once. Sequenced: blood, either unsorted or a sorted T cell fraction (not recorded which). This sequence originates from a human donor who was either an allogeneic HSCT recipient or a stem cell or donor lymphocyte infusion donor (not recorded which). It is not recorded whose cells these are; they may come from a transplant donor.

CDR3: CASSPNRGEEKLFF. Written as DNA, the CDR3 is TGCGCCAGCAGCCCCAACAGGGGGGAGGAAAAACTGTTTTTT. The V and J genes are TRBV5-1 and TRBJ1-4; 8 nucleotides agree with TRBD1. J was trimmed by 8 bases and V by 4 bases; bases with no gene match: 7. Germline V gene data show CDR1 as SGHRS and CDR2 as YFSETQ. This CDR3 has 14 amino acids.